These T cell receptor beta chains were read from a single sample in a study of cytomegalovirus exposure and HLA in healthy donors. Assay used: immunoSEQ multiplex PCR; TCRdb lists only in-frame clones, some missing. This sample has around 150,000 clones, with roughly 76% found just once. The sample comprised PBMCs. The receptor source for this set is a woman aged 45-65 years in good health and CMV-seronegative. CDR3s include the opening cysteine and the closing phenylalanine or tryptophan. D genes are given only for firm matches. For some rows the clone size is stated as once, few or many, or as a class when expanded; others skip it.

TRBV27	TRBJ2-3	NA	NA	CASSLRADGNTDTQYF	TGTGCCAGCAGCTTAAGGGCTGACGGGAACACAGATACGCAGTATTTT
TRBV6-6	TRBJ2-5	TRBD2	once	CASSYDRAGEQETQYF	TGTGCCAGCAGTTACGACCGGGCGGGGGAACAAGAGACCCAGTACTTC
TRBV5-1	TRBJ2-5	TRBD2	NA	CASSLAPSGGGETQYF	TGCGCCAGCAGCTTGGCGCCTAGCGGGGGTGGAGAGACCCAGTACTTC
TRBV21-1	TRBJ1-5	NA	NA	CASSHLLGTGVGRPQHF	TGTGCCAGCAGCCACCTTCTGGGGACAGGCGTTGGCCGGCCCCAGCATTTT
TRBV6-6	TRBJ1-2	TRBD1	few	CASRPPGTESPYGYTF	TGTGCCAGCAGGCCCCCCGGGACAGAATCACCTTATGGCTACACCTTC
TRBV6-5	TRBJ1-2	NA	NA	CASIGGYGYTF	TGTGCCAGCATCGGCGGCTATGGCTACACCTTC
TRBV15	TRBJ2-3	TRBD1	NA	CATSSGQGAGDTQYF	TGTGCCACCAGCAGTGGACAGGGGGCCGGAGATACGCAGTATTTT
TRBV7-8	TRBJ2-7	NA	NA	CASSSTGTEQYF	TGTGCCAGCAGCTCCACAGGGACGGAGCAGTACTTC
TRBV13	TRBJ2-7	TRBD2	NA	CASSSPSGGTTNSYEQYF	TGTGCCAGCAGCTCCCCTAGCGGGGGGACTACAAACTCCTACGAGCAGTACTTC
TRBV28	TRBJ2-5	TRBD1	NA	CASRTTGVETQYF	TGTGCCAGCAGAACCACAGGGGTGGAGACCCAGTACTTC
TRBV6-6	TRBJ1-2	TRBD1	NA	CASGLLDRGYGYTF	TGTGCCAGCGGACTGCTTGACAGGGGCTATGGCTACACCTTC
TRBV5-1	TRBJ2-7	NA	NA	CASSFRQGGYEQYF	TGCGCCAGCAGCTTCCGGCAGGGAGGTTACGAGCAGTACTTC
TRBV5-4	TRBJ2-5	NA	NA	CASSLERGSGTQYF	TGTGCCAGCAGCTTGGAACGGGGGTCCGGGACCCAGTACTTC
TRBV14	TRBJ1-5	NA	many	CASSQGGGNQPQHF	TGTGCCAGCAGCCAAGGGGGAGGGAATCAGCCCCAGCATTTT
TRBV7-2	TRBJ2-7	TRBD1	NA	CASSPRTGDPEQYF	TGTGCCAGCAGCCCACGGACAGGGGATCCCGAGCAGTACTTC
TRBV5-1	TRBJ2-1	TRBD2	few	CASSFPRWGGYNEQFF	TGCGCCAGCAGCTTCCCTAGGTGGGGGGGGTACAATGAGCAGTTCTTC
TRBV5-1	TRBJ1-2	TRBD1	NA	CASSLFGTDYGYTF	TGCGCCAGCAGCTTGTTTGGGACAGACTATGGCTACACCTTC
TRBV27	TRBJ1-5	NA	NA	CASRTGGNQPQHF	TGTGCCAGCCGGACTGGTGGAAATCAGCCCCAGCATTTT
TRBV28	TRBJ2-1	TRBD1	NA	CASSRYGTGYNEQFF	TGTGCCAGCAGCCGTTACGGGACAGGTTACAATGAGCAGTTCTTC
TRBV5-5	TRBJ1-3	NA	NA	CASSLGGVAGNTIYF	TGTGCCAGCAGCTTGGGGGGAGTTGCTGGAAACACCATATATTTT
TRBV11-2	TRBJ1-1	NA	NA	CASSAPRGEGTEAFF	TGTGCCAGCAGTGCGCCCAGGGGAGAGGGCACTGAAGCTTTCTTT
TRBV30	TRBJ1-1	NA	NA	CAWSGLNTEAFF	TGTGCCTGGAGTGGATTGAACACCGAAGCTTTCTTT
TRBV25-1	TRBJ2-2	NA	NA	CASSEGSGELFF	TGTGCCAGCAGTGAAGGCTCCGGGGAGCTGTTTTTT
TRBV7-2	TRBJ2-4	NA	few	CASSRTREDIQYF	TGTGCCAGCAGCCGGACCAGGGAGGACATTCAGTACTTC
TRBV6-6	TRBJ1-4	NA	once	CASSSQGGEEKLFF	TGCGCCAGCAGCTCACAGGGTGGGGAAGAAAAACTGTTTTTT
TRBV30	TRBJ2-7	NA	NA	CAWSGSIYEQYF	TGTGCCTGGAGTGGTTCCATCTACGAGCAGTACTTC
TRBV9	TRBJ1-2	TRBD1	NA	CASSTQTGDYGYTF	TGTGCCAGCAGCACTCAGACAGGGGACTATGGCTACACCTTC
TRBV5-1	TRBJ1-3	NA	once	CASSLGVLRSGNTIYF	TGCGCCAGCAGCTTGGGAGTACTGCGCTCTGGAAACACCATATATTTT
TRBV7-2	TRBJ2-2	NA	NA	CASSLKRASNGELFF	TGTGCCAGCAGCTTAAAGCGGGCCAGTAACGGGGAGCTGTTTTTT
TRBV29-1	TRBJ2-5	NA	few	CSVEGHVAPGGETQYF	TGCAGCGTTGAAGGGCACGTGGCCCCTGGGGGGGAGACCCAGTACTTC
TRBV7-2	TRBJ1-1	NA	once	CASSLVNRVGTEAFF	TGTGCCAGCAGCTTAGTGAACAGGGTGGGCACTGAAGCTTTCTTT
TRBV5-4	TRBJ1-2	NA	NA	CASSFSAGEHYGYTF	TGTGCCAGCAGCTTCTCGGCGGGGGAACATTATGGCTACACCTTC
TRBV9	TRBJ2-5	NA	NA	CASSATSSGETQYF	TGTGCCAGCAGCGCAACTAGCTCCGGGGAGACCCAGTACTTC
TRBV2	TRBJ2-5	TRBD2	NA	CASTKRTSGQETQYF	TGTGCCAGCACCAAACGGACTAGCGGCCAAGAGACCCAGTACTTC
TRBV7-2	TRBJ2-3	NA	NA	CASSLRPGDTQYF	TGTGCCAGCAGCTTAAGGCCGGGAGATACGCAGTATTTT
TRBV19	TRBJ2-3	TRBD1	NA	CASSKGTGGTRTQYF	TGTGCCAGTAGTAAAGGGACAGGGGGCACTCGGACGCAGTATTTT
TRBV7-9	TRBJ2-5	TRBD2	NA	CASSLIAGRETQYF	TGTGCCAGCAGCTTAATAGCGGGGAGGGAGACCCAGTACTTC
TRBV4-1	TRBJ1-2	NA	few	CASLGANYGYTF	TGCGCCAGCCTAGGAGCTAACTATGGCTACACCTTC
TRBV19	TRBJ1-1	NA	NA	CASCAGSEAFF	TGTGCCAGTTGCGCAGGGTCTGAAGCTTTCTTT